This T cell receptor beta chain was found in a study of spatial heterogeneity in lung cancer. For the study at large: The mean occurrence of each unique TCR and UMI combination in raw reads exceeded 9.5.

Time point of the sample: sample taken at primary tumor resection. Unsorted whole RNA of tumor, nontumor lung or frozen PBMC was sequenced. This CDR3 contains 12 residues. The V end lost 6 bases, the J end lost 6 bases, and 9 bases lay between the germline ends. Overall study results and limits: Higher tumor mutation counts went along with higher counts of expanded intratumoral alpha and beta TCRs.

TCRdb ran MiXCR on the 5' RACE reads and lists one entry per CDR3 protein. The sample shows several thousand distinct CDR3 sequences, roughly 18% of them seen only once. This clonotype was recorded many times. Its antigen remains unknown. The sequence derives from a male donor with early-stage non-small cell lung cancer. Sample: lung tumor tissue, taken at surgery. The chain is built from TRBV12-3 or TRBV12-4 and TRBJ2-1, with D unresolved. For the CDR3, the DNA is TGTGCCAGCAGCGGCACTGCCAATGAGCAGTTCTTC. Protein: CASSGTANEQFF.